One sample yielded the 23 T cell receptor beta chains listed below, sequenced in a study of cytomegalovirus exposure and HLA in healthy donors. PCR involved 60 Vbeta and 13 Jbeta primers. Profiled with immunoSEQ multiplex PCR; TCRdb holds only in-frame clones, not every one. Of more than 100,000 clones listed, around 76% are singletons. The sample taken for sequencing was PBMCs. Receptors originate from a man aged 60-69 years in good health and CMV-seropositive.

This clone was detected a few times. The chain couples TRBV5-1 to TRBJ2-3, with D possibly matching TRBD2 (5 bases). This CDR3 is 18 amino acids long. Germline CDR1 is SGHRS and CDR2 is YFSETQ. With 0 bases removed from V and 0 bases from J, the gap between germline ends came to 17 bases. This CDR3 is CASSLGPGVGVSTDTQYF. The CDR3 DNA reads as TGCGCCAGCAGCTTGGGGCCCGGGGTCGGGGTTAGCACAGATACGCAGTATTTT.

The chain joins TRBV7-6 to TRBJ1-4; D remains unclear. Germline V CDR1 and CDR2: SGHVS, FNYEAQ. Trimming cost V 6 bases and J 3 bases, with 11 bases left between them. The CDR3 has 14 residues. The CDR3, as DNA: TGTGCCAGCAGTAAGACGGGAGCTAATGAAAAACTGTTTTTT. Amino acid sequence: CASSKTGANEKLFF.

The rearrangement joins TRBV7-3 to TRBJ1-2; D is unclear. There are 14 residues in the CDR3. Trimming removed 2 bases at V and 6 bases at J, with 13 bases between. Germline V CDR1 and CDR2: SGHTA, FQGTGA. DNA of the CDR3: TGTGCCAGCAGCTTATCGGGGAGGAGGGATGGCTACACCTTC. It specifies CASSLSGRRDGYTF.

J is TRBJ2-7 and V is TRBV28; 7 bases are a match to TRBD1. CDR3 size: 14 residues. Trimming at V came to 6 bases and at J to 2 bases, leaving 7 bases not matched to a gene. Per the germline V gene, CDR1 is MDHEN and CDR2 is SYDVKM. CDR3 in amino acids: CASSSRGQTYEQYF. The CDR3 DNA sequence: TGTGCCAGCAGCTCCAGGGGACAGACCTACGAGCAGTACTTC.

CDR3 loop: CACYRTGARETQYF. CDR3 in DNA: TGTGCCTGCTACCGGACAGGGGCTAGAGAGACCCAGTACTTC. V usage is TRBV6-1 and J usage is TRBJ2-5; 9 bases fit TRBD1. Trimming removed 11 bases from V and 4 bases from J; junction bases left unmatched: 11. This CDR3 contains 14 residues. The germline gives CDR1 MNHNS, CDR2 SASEGT.

The rearrangement links TRBV9 to TRBJ2-3; TRBD2 agrees at 7 bases. Trimming removed 0 bases from V and 4 bases from J; junction bases left unmatched: 8. The CDR3 length is 16 residues. Per germline, CDR1 SGDLS and CDR2 YYNGEE. The CDR3 loop reads CASSVAAGVIADTQYF. CDR3 nucleotide sequence: TGTGCCAGCAGCGTAGCGGCGGGAGTTATAGCAGATACGCAGTATTTT.

This chain links TRBV7-3 with TRBJ2-2; 15 bases line up with TRBD2. The CDR3 extends over 18 amino acids. Losses at the gene ends were 3 bases for V and 4 bases for J; bases not matched to a gene: 6. Germline CDR1 and CDR2: SGHTA and FQGTGA. CDR3 sequence reads: CASSFGTSGRLGTGELFF. The CDR3 DNA reads TGTGCCAGCAGCTTCGGGACTAGCGGGAGGCTGGGCACCGGGGAGCTGTTTTTT.

The chain joins TRBV28 to TRBJ2-3; maybe TRBD1 (7 bases). The CDR3 extends over 19 amino acids. Germline V CDR1 and CDR2: MDHEN, SYDVKM. V was shortened by 6 bases and J by 0 bases, with 25 bases between the two germline ends. The CDR3 is CASSPYRYTGEESTDTQYF. The CDR3 nucleotides read TGTGCCAGCAGCCCATACCGTTATACAGGGGAGGAAAGCACAGATACGCAGTATTTT.

The chain recombines TRBV18 with TRBJ1-5; 9 bases fit TRBD1. CDR1 KGHSH and CDR2 LQKENI come from the germline V gene. The CDR3 sequence is 14 residues long. V lost 5 bases and J lost 6; bases outside the gene matches: 5. The CDR3 DNA reads TGTGCCAGCTCATCGGGACAGGGTAGTCAGCCCCAGCATTTT. It specifies CASSSGQGSQPQHF.

The CDR3 DNA is TGTGCCAGCAGCCCCACGTTCAGCGGAGGATCCTACAATGAGCAGTTCTTC. This codes for CASSPTFSGGSYNEQFF. The chain uses TRBV7-3 and TRBJ2-1; tentatively, D is TRBD2 (5 bases). CDR3 size: 17 residues. Trimming took 5 bases from V and 1 from J, leaving 18 bases between them. The V gene's germline CDR1 is SGHTA and CDR2 FQGTGA.

The CDR3 sequence is CASSYDRTGLYGYTF. The CDR3 bases are TGTGCCAGCAGCTACGATCGGACAGGACTCTATGGCTACACCTTC. The chain couples TRBV7-9 to TRBJ1-2; 7 positions match TRBD1. In germline, CDR1 is SEHNR, CDR2 FQNEAQ (reference sequence). After removal of 4 bases from V and 4 bases from J, the junction contained 9 bases not matched to a gene. The CDR3 is 15 amino acids.

The chain recombines TRBV6-1 with TRBJ2-2; 10 nucleotides align to TRBD2. V lost 2 bases to trimming and J lost 3 bases; unmatched junction nucleotides: 0. CDR3 length: 15 amino acids. The germline V gene encodes CDR1 MNHNS and CDR2 SASEGT. CDR3 bases: TGTGCCAGCAGTGAAAGCGGGAGGGACACCGGGGAGCTGTTTTTT. Translated: CASSESGRDTGELFF.

This clone was observed a few times. The chain is built from TRBV25-1 and TRBJ2-7, with a tentative D call TRBD2 (5 bases). Germline V lookup: CDR1 MGHDK, CDR2 SYGVNS. V was trimmed by 4 bases and J by 2 bases, leaving 9 bases between them. This CDR3 comprises 13 residues. The CDR3 sequence: CASSVRGTYEQYF. The CDR3 region has the DNA TGTGCCAGCAGTGTACGGGGTACCTACGAGCAGTACTTC.

This sequence joins TRBV18 and TRBJ1-6; D is unclear. Trimming stripped 1 base from V and 7 bases from J, with 14 bases between. Germline CDR1 KGHSH, CDR2 LQKENI. The CDR3 totals 16 residues. The CDR3 protein is CASSPQGTGQNSPLHF. In DNA form, the CDR3 reads TGTGCCAGCTCACCACAAGGAACGGGTCAGAATTCACCCCTCCACTTT.

In the case of this clone: The junction departs from the called germline gene at one end, perhaps through a read error. The chain joins TRBV7-9 to TRBJ2-7, with 14 bases that match TRBD2. The germline CDR1 and CDR2 sequences are SEHNR and FQNEAQ (reference sequence). CDR3 length: 17 residues. The CDR3 here is CSSSSGLAGDQAYEQYF. CDR3 sequence (DNA): TGTTCCAGCAGCTCGGGACTAGCGGGAGATCAAGCCTACGAGCAGTACTTC.

This clone was detected once. V and J are TRBV28 and TRBJ2-7; possibly TRBD2 for D (6 bases). Between the trimmed V and J ends, which lost 7 bases and 2 bases, there was a span of 15 bases. CDR3 length equals 14 residues. Germline CDR1 reads MDHEN; CDR2 reads SYDVKM. CDR3 loop: CASTPGRNTYEQYF. The CDR3 DNA reads as TGTGCCAGCACCCCGGGGAGGAACACCTACGAGCAGTACTTC.

The chain combines TRBV19 with TRBJ2-3; 14 bases match TRBD2. Trimming cost V 5 bases and J 0 bases; bases outside gene matches: 4. Germline V gives CDR1 LNHDA, CDR2 SQIVND (reference sequence). This CDR3 region has 17 residues. In DNA, the CDR3 is TGTGCCAGTAGTCCCAGACTAGCGGGGGGGAGCACAGATACGCAGTATTTT. Residues: CASSPRLAGGSTDTQYF.

This chain joins TRBV28 and TRBJ2-7; the D gene is possibly TRBD1 (6 bases). Germline V gene lookup returns CDR1 MDHEN and CDR2 SYDVKM. The CDR3 contains 13 residues. V gave up 7 bases and J gave up 2 bases, with 12 bases separating them. The CDR3 bases are TGTGCCAGCATAAGACAGGAGCCCTACGAGCAGTACTTC. Translation: CASIRQEPYEQYF. The full variable domain, with the rest looked up from reference TRBV28 and TRBJ2-7, is DVKVTQSSRYLVKRTGEKVFLECVQDMDHENMFWYRQDPGLGLRLIYFSYDVKMKEKGDIPEGYSVSREKKERFSLILESASTNQTSMYLCASIRQEPYEQYFGPGTRLTVT.

The rearrangement links TRBV6-4 to TRBJ2-1; the D is unclear. The CDR3 totals 14 residues. V was cut by 0 bases and J by 5 bases, with 8 bases left in between. Germline V CDR1 and CDR2: MRHNA, SNTAGT. The CDR3 DNA reads TGTGCCAGCAGTGACTCCGCAGCGAACAATGAGCAGTTCTTC. Its translation: CASSDSAANNEQFF.

This CDR3 reads CASRDDRKNTEAFF. In nucleotides, the CDR3 is TGTGCCAGCAGGGACGACAGAAAGAACACTGAAGCTTTCTTT. The V gene is TRBV11-1, the J gene TRBJ1-1; the D gene is possibly TRBD1 (5 bases). CDR3 size: 14 residues. V was cut by 6 bases and J by 1 base, with 12 bases left in between. The V gene's germline CDR1 is SGHAT and CDR2 FQDESV (reference sequence).

The chain combines TRBV7-2 with TRBJ2-7, with TRBD1 matching 11 bases. Germline trimming cut 5 bases from V and 5 bases from J; bases unmatched to any gene: 8. The CDR3 is made up of 15 amino acids. Looked up from germline, CDR1 is SGHTA and CDR2 is FQGNSA. CDR3 sequence (DNA): TGTGCCAGCAGCCTGCGGACAGGGGGCGCAGACGAGCAGTACTTC. It specifies CASSLRTGGADEQYF.

The rearrangement links TRBV6-1 to TRBJ2-5, with D uncertain. Per the germline V gene, CDR1 is MNHNS and CDR2 is SASEGT. The germline V and J ends were trimmed by 0 bases and 9 bases, with 14 bases remaining between them. This CDR3 comprises 14 residues. DNA for the CDR3: TGTGCCAGCAGTGAAGCCGGCCCGCTCCGGGCCCAGTACTTC. This gives the protein CASSEAGPLRAQYF.

V is TRBV6-6 and J is TRBJ2-2; 8 bases align to TRBD1. The CDR3 contains 15 residues. With 7 bases clipped from V and 3 bases from J, the junction kept 7 bases outside the gene matches. Looked up from germline, CDR1 is MNHNY and CDR2 is SVGAGI (reference sequence). The CDR3 sequence is CASTSTTGDTGELFF. CDR3 DNA sequence: TGTGCCAGCACCTCTACGACAGGGGACACCGGGGAGCTGTTTTTT.